These 4 T cell receptor beta chains originate from one sample sequenced in a study of early T cells in non-severe SARS-CoV-2 infection. TCRdb analysed the 5' RACE reads with MiXCR anew, one entry per CDR3 protein. The data hold approximately 65,000 distinct CDR3 sequences, with 9% to 15% observed a single time. Sequencing was done on a sample of whole blood. The receptors stem from an adult who was a healthcare worker with PCR-confirmed SARS-CoV-2 infection or an uninfected control (not recorded which).

This clonotype showed up just a few times. The chain carries TRBV20-1 and TRBJ2-5; D is possibly TRBD2 (6 bases). Trimming took off 2 bases at V and 1 base at J, with 14 bases between the two ends. Germline V gene lookup returns CDR1 DFQATT and CDR2 SNEGSKA (reference sequence). The CDR3 is 15 amino acids. CDR3 protein: CSARPTGGGQETQYF. Written as DNA, the CDR3 is TGCAGTGCTAGACCGACTGGGGGAGGCCAAGAGACCCAGTACTTC.

There are a few counts of this clonotype. The rearrangement links TRBV5-5 to TRBJ2-3; D unresolved. With 4 bases removed from V and 2 bases from J, the gap between germline ends came to 14 bases. Germline V lookup: CDR1 SGHKS, CDR2 YYEKEE (reference sequence). The CDR3 runs to 15 residues. The CDR3 DNA reads TGTGCCAGCAGCGATGATACACCGGCCACAGATACGCAGTATTTT. This sequence encodes CASSDDTPATDTQYF.

Ten or more counts support this clonotype. The genes are TRBV4-3 and TRBJ1-1, with a possible D match to TRBD1 (5 bases). The germline V gene has CDR1 LGHNA and CDR2 YSLEER. With 0 bases removed from V and 11 bases from J, the gap between germline ends came to 16 bases. This CDR3 is 14 amino acids long. The CDR3 DNA reads TGCGCCAGCAGCCAAGATGGGGGGTTGTCCACTGCTTTCTTT. It yields the protein CASSQDGGLSTAFF.

V and J are TRBV12-3 or TRBV12-4 and TRBJ2-3; 7 nucleotides align to TRBD2. The CDR3 is 13 amino acids. V trimming: 5 bases; J trimming: 8 bases; junction bases outside the gene matches: 7. In DNA form, the CDR3 reads TGTGCCAGCAGTCTATACCCTAGCGGTACGCAGTATTTT. Protein product: CASSLYPSGTQYF.